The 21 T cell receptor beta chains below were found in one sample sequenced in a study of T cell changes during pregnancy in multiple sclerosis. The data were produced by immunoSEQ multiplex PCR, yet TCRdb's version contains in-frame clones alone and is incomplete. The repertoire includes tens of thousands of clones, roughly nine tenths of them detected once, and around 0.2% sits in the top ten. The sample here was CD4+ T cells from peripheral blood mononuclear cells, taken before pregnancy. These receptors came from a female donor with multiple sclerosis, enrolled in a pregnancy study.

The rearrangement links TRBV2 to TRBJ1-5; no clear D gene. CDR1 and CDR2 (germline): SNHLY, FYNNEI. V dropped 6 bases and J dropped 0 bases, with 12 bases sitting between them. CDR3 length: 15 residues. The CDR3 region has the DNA TGTGCCAGCAGCGAAACATTGTATAGCAATCAGCCCCAGCATTTT. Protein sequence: CASSETLYSNQPQHF.

The DNA for the CDR3 is TGCGCCAGCAGCTTGGAGGCAGGGACTCTGGGGGCCAACGTCCTGACTTTC. Translated, it gives CASSLEAGTLGANVLTF. The chain uses TRBV5-1 and TRBJ2-6, with D possibly being TRBD2 (6 bases). Germline CDR1 and CDR2: SGHRS and YFSETQ. The CDR3 has 17 amino acids. V lost 0 bases and J lost 4, with 14 bases in between. Full variable domain (remainder filled in from reference TRBV5-1 and TRBJ2-6): KAGVTQTPRYLIKTRGQQVTLSCSPISGHRSVSWYQQTPGQGLQFLFEYFSETQRNKGNFPGRFSGRQFSNSRSEMNVSTLELGDSALYLCASSLEAGTLGANVLTFGAGSRLTVL.

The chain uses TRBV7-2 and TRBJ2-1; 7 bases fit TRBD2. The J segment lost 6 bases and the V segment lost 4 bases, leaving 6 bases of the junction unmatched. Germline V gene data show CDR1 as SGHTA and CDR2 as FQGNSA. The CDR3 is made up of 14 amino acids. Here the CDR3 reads CASSSGLSPNEQFF. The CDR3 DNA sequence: TGTGCCAGCAGCTCGGGACTATCCCCCAATGAGCAGTTCTTC.

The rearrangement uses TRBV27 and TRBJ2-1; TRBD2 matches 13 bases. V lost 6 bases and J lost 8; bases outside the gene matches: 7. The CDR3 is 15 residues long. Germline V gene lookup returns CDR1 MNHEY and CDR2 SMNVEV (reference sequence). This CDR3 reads CASRLLAGGPYEQFF. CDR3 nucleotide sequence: TGTGCCAGCAGACTACTAGCGGGGGGGCCATATGAGCAGTTCTTC.

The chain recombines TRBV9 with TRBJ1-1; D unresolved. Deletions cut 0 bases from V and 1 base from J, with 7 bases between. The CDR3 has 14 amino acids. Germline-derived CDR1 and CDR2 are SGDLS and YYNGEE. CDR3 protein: CASSVDFKNTEAFF. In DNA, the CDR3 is TGTGCCAGCAGCGTAGACTTCAAGAACACTGAAGCTTTCTTT.

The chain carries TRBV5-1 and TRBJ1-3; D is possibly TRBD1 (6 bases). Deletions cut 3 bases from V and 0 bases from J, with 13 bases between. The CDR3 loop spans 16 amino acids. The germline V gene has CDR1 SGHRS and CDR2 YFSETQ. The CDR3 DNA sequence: TGCGCCAGCAGCTCCTCAGGGGTAAACTCTGGAAACACCATATATTTT. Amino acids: CASSSSGVNSGNTIYF.

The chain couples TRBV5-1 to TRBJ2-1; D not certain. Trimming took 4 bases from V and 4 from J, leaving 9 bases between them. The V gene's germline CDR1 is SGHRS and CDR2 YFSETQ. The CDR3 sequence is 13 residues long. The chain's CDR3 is CASSPTGYNEQFF. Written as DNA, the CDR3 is TGCGCCAGCAGCCCGACTGGGTACAATGAGCAGTTCTTC.

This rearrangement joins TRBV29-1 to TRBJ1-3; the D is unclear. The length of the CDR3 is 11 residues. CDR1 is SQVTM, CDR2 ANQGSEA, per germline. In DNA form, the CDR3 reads TGCAGTACGAGCTCTGGAAACACCATATATTTT. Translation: CSTSSGNTIYF.

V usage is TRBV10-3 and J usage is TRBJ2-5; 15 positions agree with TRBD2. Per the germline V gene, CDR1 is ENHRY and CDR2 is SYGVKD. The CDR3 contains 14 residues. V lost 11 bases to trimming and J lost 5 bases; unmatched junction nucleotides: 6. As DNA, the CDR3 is TGTGCCTCCGGACTAGCGGGAGGGTGGGAGACCCAGTACTTC. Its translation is CASGLAGGWETQYF.

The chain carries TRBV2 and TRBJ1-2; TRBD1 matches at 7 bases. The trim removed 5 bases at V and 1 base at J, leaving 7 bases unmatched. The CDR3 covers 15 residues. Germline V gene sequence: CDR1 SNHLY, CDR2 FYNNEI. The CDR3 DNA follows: TGTGCCAGCAGTAAGTCCCGACAGGGTAACTATGGCTACACCTTC. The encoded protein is CASSKSRQGNYGYTF.

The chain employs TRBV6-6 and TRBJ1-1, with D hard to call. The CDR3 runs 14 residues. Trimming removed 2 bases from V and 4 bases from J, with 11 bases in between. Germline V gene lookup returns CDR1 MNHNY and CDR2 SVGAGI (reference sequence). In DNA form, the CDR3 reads TGTGCCAGCAGTTACGCGGATTCGAGCACTGAAGCTTTCTTT. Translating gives CASSYADSSTEAFF.

The CDR3 region is CASSLGLAGDLANTGELFF. In nucleotides, the CDR3 is TGCGCCAGCAGCTTGGGACTAGCGGGGGACCTAGCGAACACCGGGGAGCTGTTTTTT. V and J are TRBV5-1 and TRBJ2-2, with 12 bases identical to TRBD2. This CDR3 contains 19 residues. The V gene end was trimmed by 0 bases and the J gene end by 0 bases; junction bases not matched to a gene: 6. The germline CDR1 and CDR2 sequences are SGHRS and YFSETQ.

The CDR3 nucleotides read TGCGCCAGCGGCCAACTAGCGGAAGAATACAATGAGCAGTTCTTC. Translating gives CASGQLAEEYNEQFF. The gene calls are TRBV5-1 and TRBJ2-1; 8 bases match TRBD2. This CDR3 has 15 amino acids. With V trimmed by 7 bases and J by 4 bases, 10 bases remained unmatched. Germline V gene lookup returns CDR1 SGHRS and CDR2 YFSETQ.

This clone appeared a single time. In DNA, the CDR3 is TGTGCCAGCAGCGAGAGGCGCTACGAGCAGTACTTC. It codes for CASSERRYEQYF. The V gene is TRBV6-1, the J gene TRBJ2-7; D gene unclear. The CDR3 loop spans 12 amino acids. Trimming cost V 6 bases and J 3 bases, with 9 bases left between them. CDR1 MNHNS and CDR2 SASEGT come from the germline V gene.

The CDR3 DNA reads as TGCGCCAGCAGCCAACCCGACAGCTCTGGAAACACCATATATTTT. It yields the protein CASSQPDSSGNTIYF. The V gene is TRBV4-1, the J gene TRBJ1-3; D is perhaps TRBD1 (5 bases). This CDR3 has 15 amino acids. V was clipped by 2 bases and J by 0 bases, with 8 bases between them. CDR1 MGHRA and CDR2 YSYEKL come from the germline V gene.

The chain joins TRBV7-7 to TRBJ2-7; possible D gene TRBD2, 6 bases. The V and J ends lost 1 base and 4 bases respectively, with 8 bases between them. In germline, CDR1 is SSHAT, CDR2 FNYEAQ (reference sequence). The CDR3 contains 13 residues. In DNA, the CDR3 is TGTGCCAGCAGCTTAGGGAGGGGATACGAGCAGTACTTC. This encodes CASSLGRGYEQYF. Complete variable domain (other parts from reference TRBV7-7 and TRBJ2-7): GAGVSQSPRYKVTKRGQDVTLRCDPISSHATLYWYQQALGQGPEFLTYFNYEAQPDKSGLPSDRFSAERPEGSISTLTIQRTEQRDSAMYRCASSLGRGYEQYFGPGTRLTVT.

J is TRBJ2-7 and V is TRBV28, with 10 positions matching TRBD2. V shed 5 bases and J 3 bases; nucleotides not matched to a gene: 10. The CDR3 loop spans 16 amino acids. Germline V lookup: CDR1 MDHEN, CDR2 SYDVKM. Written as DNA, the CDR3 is TGTGCCAGCAGTCCCTTGGGGGCTAGCGGGAGCTACGAGCAGTACTTC. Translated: CASSPLGASGSYEQYF.

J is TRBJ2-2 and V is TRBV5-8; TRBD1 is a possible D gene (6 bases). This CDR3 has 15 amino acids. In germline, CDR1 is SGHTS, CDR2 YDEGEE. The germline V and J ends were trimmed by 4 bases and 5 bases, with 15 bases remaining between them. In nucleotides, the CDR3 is TGTGCCAGCAGCCCGGGCGTCAGGGGAACCGGGGAGCTGTTTTTT. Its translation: CASSPGVRGTGELFF. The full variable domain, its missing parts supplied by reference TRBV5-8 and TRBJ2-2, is EAGVTQSPTHLIKTRGQQATLRCSPISGHTSVYWYQQALGLGLQFLLWYDEGEERNRGNFPPRFSGRQFPNYSSELNVNALELEDSALYLCASSPGVRGTGELFFGEGSRLTVL.

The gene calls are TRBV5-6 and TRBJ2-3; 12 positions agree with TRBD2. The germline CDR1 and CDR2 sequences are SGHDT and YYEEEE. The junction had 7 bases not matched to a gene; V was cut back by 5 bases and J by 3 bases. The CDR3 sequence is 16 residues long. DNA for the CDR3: TGTGCCAGCAGGGGTCTAGCGGGGGGGCGAACAGATACGCAGTATTTT. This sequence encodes CASRGLAGGRTDTQYF. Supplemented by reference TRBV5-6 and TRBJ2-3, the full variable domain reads DAGVTQSPTHLIKTRGQQVTLRCSPKSGHDTVSWYQQALGQGPQFIFQYYEEEERQRGNFPDRFSGHQFPNYSSELNVNALLLGDSALYLCASRGLAGGRTDTQYFGPGTRLTVL.

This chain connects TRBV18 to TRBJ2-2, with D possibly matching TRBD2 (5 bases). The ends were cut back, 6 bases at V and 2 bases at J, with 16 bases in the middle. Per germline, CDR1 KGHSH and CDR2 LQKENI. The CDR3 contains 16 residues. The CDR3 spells CASSPDFMGNTGELFF. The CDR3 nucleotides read TGTGCCAGCTCTCCGGACTTCATGGGAAACACCGGGGAGCTGTTTTTT.

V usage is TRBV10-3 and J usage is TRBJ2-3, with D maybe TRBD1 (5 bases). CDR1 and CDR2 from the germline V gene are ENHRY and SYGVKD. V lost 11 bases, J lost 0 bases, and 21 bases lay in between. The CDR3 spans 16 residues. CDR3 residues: CALSWGPGASTDTQYF. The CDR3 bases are TGTGCCCTTTCGTGGGGCCCTGGGGCTAGCACAGATACGCAGTATTTT.